A single sample gave rise to the 32 T cell receptor beta chains below, sequenced in a study of metastatic and nonmetastatic thyroid tumors. Patients had received no treatment of any kind before thyroid surgery. TCRdb re-called the PCR reads via MiXCR. The repertoire includes roughly 27,000 clones, over 20% of them detected once, and approximately 15% sits in the top ten. The sample taken for sequencing was blood. These receptor sequences come from a female donor with papillary thyroid cancer or a benign thyroid nodule (not recorded which). Some clones in this sample may be carry-over from other donors' samples.

This clone turned up a few times. The chain combines TRBV19 with TRBJ2-5; weak D call: TRBD2 (6 bases). V was pared by 4 bases and J by 3 bases, with 12 bases between. Per the germline V gene, CDR1 is LNHDA and CDR2 is SQIVND (reference sequence). This CDR3 has 14 amino acids. The DNA of the CDR3 is TGTGCCAGTAGTAGGTGGACTACCAAAGAGACCCAGTACTTC. It specifies CASSRWTTKETQYF.

This clone has a count of ten or more. This sequence joins TRBV7-2 and TRBJ2-5, with TRBD2 as a possible D gene (6 bases). V was shortened by 3 bases and J by 5 bases, with 10 bases between the two germline ends. CDR1 SGHTA and CDR2 FQGNSA come from the germline V gene. CDR3 length equals 13 residues. The DNA for the CDR3 is TGTGCCAGCAGCTTCGCGGGACGGGAGACCCAGTACTTC. This codes for CASSFAGRETQYF.

The V and J genes are TRBV5-1 and TRBJ1-5, with D hard to call. The CDR3 has 14 amino acids. V was trimmed by 4 bases and J by 5 bases, leaving 13 bases between them. Germline V gives CDR1 SGHRS, CDR2 YFSETQ. This CDR3 reads CASSPGGLDQPQHF. The DNA for the CDR3 is TGCGCCAGCAGCCCGGGAGGGTTGGATCAGCCCCAGCATTTT.

This clone came up many times. A much larger clone sits a single nucleotide away, making a read error possible. Other DNA sequences in the same sample also yield this CDR3. The rearrangement uses TRBV11-1 and TRBJ2-5; 7 bases agree with TRBD1. The germline gives CDR1 SGHAT, CDR2 FQDESV (reference sequence). CDR3 size: 13 residues. CDR3 in DNA: TGTGCCAGCAGCTTTCCAGGGGGAGAGACCCAGTACTTT. Protein sequence: CASSFPGGETQYF. Complete variable domain (other parts from reference TRBV11-1 and TRBJ2-5): EAEVAQSPRYKITEKSQAVAFWCDPISGHATLYWYRQILGQGPELLVQFQDESVVDDSQLPKDRFSAERLKGVDSTLKIQPAELGDSAMYLCASSFPGGETQYFGPGTRLLVL.

This clone was picked up many times. The chain couples TRBV12-3 or TRBV12-4 to TRBJ1-1, with 9 bases lining up with TRBD1. The V and J ends lost 5 bases and 6 bases, in that order; junction bases with no gene match: 4. The CDR3 loop spans 13 amino acids. CDR3 DNA: TGTGCCAGCAGTACAAGACAGGGGGCTGAAGCTTTCTTT. It translates to CASSTRQGAEAFF.

The table lists this clone with many counts. V gene TRBV20-1 combines with J gene TRBJ1-1; D possibly corresponds to TRBD1 (6 bases). V gave up 3 bases and J gave up 0 bases, with 11 bases separating them. Germline loops: CDR1 DFQATT, CDR2 SNEGSKA (reference sequence). CDR3 size: 14 residues. The CDR3 is CSARGGSLNTEAFF. CDR3 bases: TGCAGTGCTAGGGGGGGCTCATTGAACACTGAAGCTTTCTTT.

The V gene is TRBV7-2, the J gene TRBJ2-1; TRBD2 might be the D (6 bases). Per germline, CDR1 SGHTA and CDR2 FQGNSA. Trimming cost V 2 bases and J 9 bases, with 17 bases left between them. The CDR3 contains 15 residues. The CDR3 loop reads CASSLSERRDLEQFF. The DNA for the CDR3 is TGTGCCAGCAGCTTATCGGAAAGGCGGGATCTTGAGCAGTTCTTC.

The chain is built from TRBV6-1 and TRBJ1-4; D unclear. CDR1 MNHNS and CDR2 SASEGT come from the germline V gene. Trimming cost V 5 bases and J 6 bases, with 10 bases left between them. The CDR3 is 13 residues long. Written as DNA, the CDR3 is TGTGCCAGCAGTAGGATGCGCGATGAAAAACTGTTTTTT. It encodes CASSRMRDEKLFF.

V usage is TRBV5-1 and J usage is TRBJ1-1; the D is unclear. Germline V lookup: CDR1 SGHRS, CDR2 YFSETQ. The CDR3 covers 16 residues. With 3 bases removed from V and 0 bases from J, the gap between germline ends came to 15 bases. The CDR3 DNA follows: TGCGCCAGCAGCTCGGCCTCTGGGGATATGAACACTGAAGCTTTCTTT. Translating gives CASSSASGDMNTEAFF.

This clone has only a few counts. V is TRBV6-1 and J is TRBJ2-7; tentatively, D is TRBD1 (6 bases). Trimming cost V 7 bases and J 4 bases, with 17 bases left between them. Germline lookup yields CDR1 MNHNS and CDR2 SASEGT. The CDR3 runs to 14 residues. CDR3 amino acids: CASTHEGRGYEQYF. CDR3 nucleotide sequence: TGTGCCAGCACCCATGAGGGCAGGGGATACGAGCAGTACTTC.

This clone has a handful of counts. This chain joins TRBV18 and TRBJ2-5, with D hard to call. The CDR3 loop spans 17 amino acids. Germline V gene lookup returns CDR1 KGHSH and CDR2 LQKENI. Trimming took off 0 bases at V and 1 base at J, with 15 bases between the two ends. The CDR3 DNA follows: TGTGCCAGCTCACCACCACGACGGATACCAGTCCAAGAGACCCAGTACTTC. Amino acid sequence: CASSPPRRIPVQETQYF.

Of note for this clone: Mismatch with germline at one junction end may stem from a read error. V gene TRBV30 combines with J gene TRBJ1-6; tentatively, D is TRBD1 (5 bases). The CDR3 has 14 residues. Germline CDR1 and CDR2: GTSNPN and SVGIG (reference sequence). The CDR3 loop is CALSVRGPNSPLHF. For the CDR3, the DNA is TGTGCCTTGAGTGTACGGGGACCCAATTCACCCCTCCACTTT.

This clone was seen repeatedly, ten times or more. This chain uses TRBV9 with TRBJ2-7; maybe TRBD2 (6 bases). V lost 0 bases and J 4 bases, leaving 14 bases between the germline ends. Per germline, CDR1 SGDLS and CDR2 YYNGEE. CDR3 length: 15 residues. The CDR3 loop reads CASSVGVGLQYEQYF. The CDR3 DNA is TGTGCCAGCAGCGTAGGAGTAGGACTACAATACGAGCAGTACTTC. Looking up the rest from reference TRBV9 and TRBJ2-7 gives the full variable domain: DSGVTQTPKHLITATGQRVTLRCSPRSGDLSVYWYQQSLDQGLQFLIQYYNGEERAKGNILERFSAQQFPDLHSELNLSSLELGDSALYFCASSVGVGLQYEQYFGPGTRLTVT.

Ten or more counts support this clone. The genes are TRBV5-1 and TRBJ1-1; a weak D match, TRBD1 (6 bases). This CDR3 is 13 amino acids long. V gave up 3 bases and J gave up 5 bases, with 11 bases separating them. In germline, CDR1 is SGHRS, CDR2 YFSETQ. CDR3 in amino acids: CASSSTGATEAFF. As DNA, the CDR3 is TGCGCCAGCAGCTCGACAGGAGCGACTGAAGCTTTCTTT.

Turning to this clone: The germline gene is not matched at one end of the junction; a read error may be the cause. The chain carries TRBV10-1 and TRBJ2-3, with 14 bases that match TRBD2. This CDR3 spans 19 amino acids. Looked up from germline, CDR1 is WNHNN and CDR2 is SYGVQD (reference sequence). For the CDR3, the DNA is TGCACCAGCAGTGAGTCAGTGAGACTAGCGGGAGGGAGCACAGACACGCAGTATTTT. Translation gives CTSSESVRLAGGSTDTQYF.

There are many counts of this clone. CDR3 nucleotides: TGTGCCAGCAGCAGGGACAGGGTTTACGAGCAGTACTTC. Its translation: CASSRDRVYEQYF. The chain recombines TRBV5-4 with TRBJ2-7; 9 positions agree with TRBD1. The CDR3 loop spans 13 amino acids. The V gene's germline CDR1 is SGHNT and CDR2 YYREEE (reference sequence). J was trimmed by 4 bases and V by 4 bases; bases with no gene match: 3.

This clone was found a few times. Mismatch with germline at one junction end may stem from a read error. This chain's CDR3 is CASSYGGSNTGELFF. The CDR3 bases are TGTGCCAGCAGTTACGGGGGATCGAACACCGGTGAGCTGTTTTTT. This rearrangement joins TRBV6-5 to TRBJ2-2; D assignment may be TRBD1 or TRBD2 (5 bases each). The CDR3 covers 15 residues. Germline V lookup: CDR1 MNHEY, CDR2 SVGAGI.

The V gene is TRBV5-4, the J gene TRBJ2-6; 14 nucleotides line up with TRBD2. The CDR3 has 21 residues. Germline CDR1 SGHNT, CDR2 YYREEE (reference sequence). The J segment lost 2 bases and the V segment lost 5 bases, leaving 15 bases of the junction unmatched. This chain's CDR3 is CASRPPYDWTSGRPGANVLTF. The CDR3 nucleotides read TGTGCCAGCAGACCGCCATATGATTGGACTAGCGGGAGGCCTGGGGCCAACGTCCTGACTTTC.

This clone was seen ten or more times. The V and J genes are TRBV24-1 and TRBJ1-3; D perhaps matches TRBD1 (5 bases). The CDR3 loop spans 15 amino acids. Germline V gene data show CDR1 as KGHDR and CDR2 as SFDVKD. V lost 7 bases and J lost 0, with 12 bases in between. The CDR3: CATRQDRSSGNTIYF. The CDR3 DNA reads TGTGCCACCAGACAGGATCGCAGCTCTGGAAACACCATATATTTT.

Ten or more counts support this clone. The V gene is TRBV28, the J gene TRBJ1-4; perhaps TRBD1 as D (6 bases). Trimming left V 2 bases short and J 4 bases short, with 14 bases between. CDR1 is MDHEN and CDR2 is SYDVKM in the germline V gene. The CDR3 extends over 16 amino acids. This CDR3 reads CASSLGLGGLNEKLFF. For the CDR3, the DNA is TGTGCCAGCAGTTTAGGGTTGGGGGGGCTTAATGAAAAACTGTTTTTT.

In its sample, this clone was seen a few times. The genes are TRBV6-1 and TRBJ2-3; 13 bases are a match to TRBD2. CDR3 length equals 15 residues. Unmatched junction bases numbered 3, after V lost 5 bases and J lost 4 bases. Germline loops: CDR1 MNHNS, CDR2 SASEGT. For the CDR3, the DNA is TGTGCCAGCAGTTTGGGACTAGCGGGATCAGATACGCAGTATTTT. Protein: CASSLGLAGSDTQYF.

Remarks on this clone: Different DNA sequences within this sample yield the same CDR3. The chain carries TRBV5-1 and TRBJ2-1; D uncertain. Trimming stripped 2 bases from V and 10 bases from J, with 13 bases between. Looked up from germline, CDR1 is SGHRS and CDR2 is YFSETQ. The length of the CDR3 is 13 residues. The CDR3, as DNA: TGCGCCAGCAGCTTAGACCTTTCCCGCGAGCAGTTCTTC. It yields the protein CASSLDLSREQFF.

This clone was seen a handful of times. The chain combines TRBV19 with TRBJ1-5; D might be TRBD1 (6 bases). Germline assignment: CDR1 LNHDA and CDR2 SQIVND (reference sequence). Trimming removed 0 bases at V and 6 bases at J, with 12 bases between. There are 15 residues in the CDR3. This CDR3 is CASSIDLGGSQPQHF. Written as DNA, the CDR3 is TGTGCCAGTAGTATAGATCTTGGGGGCTCTCAGCCCCAGCATTTT.

This clone showed up just a few times. V and J are TRBV28 and TRBJ1-2; 8 nucleotides line up with TRBD1. The CDR3 contains 15 residues. Germline assignment: CDR1 MDHEN and CDR2 SYDVKM. V shed 5 bases and J 5 bases; nucleotides not matched to a gene: 10. Here the CDR3 reads CASSRTGTGSYGYTF. In nucleotides, the CDR3 is TGTGCCAGCAGTCGTACCGGGACAGGATCATATGGCTACACCTTC.

There are many counts of this clone. The V and J genes are TRBV19 and TRBJ1-5, with 9 nucleotides matching TRBD1. With V trimmed by 3 bases and J by 6 bases, 3 bases remained unmatched. From germline, CDR1 is LNHDA and CDR2 SQIVND (reference sequence). This CDR3 has 14 residues. CDR3 DNA: TGTGCCAGTAGTATCACAGGGGGCGGTCAGCCCCAGCATTTT. Protein sequence: CASSITGGGQPQHF.

The chain employs TRBV19 and TRBJ1-5; maybe TRBD1 (5 bases). With 3 bases removed from V and 3 bases from J, the gap between germline ends came to 15 bases. The CDR3 is 16 residues long. Germline V gene data show CDR1 as LNHDA and CDR2 as SQIVND (reference sequence). The CDR3 nucleotides read TGTGCCAGTAGTATTAGTAAAGGGACGGACAATCAGCCCCAGCATTTT. As protein: CASSISKGTDNQPQHF. Drawing the rest from reference TRBV19 and TRBJ1-5, the complete variable domain is DGGITQSPKYLFRKEGQNVTLSCEQNLNHDAMYWYRQDPGQGLRLIYYSQIVNDFQKGDIAEGYSVSREKKESFPLTVTSAQKNPTAFYLCASSISKGTDNQPQHFGDGTRLSIL.

Turning to this clone: At one boundary the junction diverges from the germline segment, which might be a read error. The chain couples TRBV19 to TRBJ1-5; possible D gene TRBD1, 5 bases. Germline CDR1 LNHDA, CDR2 SQIVND (reference sequence). The CDR3 extends over 14 amino acids. The CDR3 protein is CTSSTGDGSQPQHF. CDR3 in DNA: TGTACCAGTAGTACCGGGGACGGCAGTCAGCCCCAGCATTTT. Complete variable domain (other parts from reference TRBV19 and TRBJ1-5): DGGITQSPKYLFRKEGQNVTLSCEQNLNHDAMYWYRQDPGQGLRLIYYSQIVNDFQKGDIAEGYSVSREKKESFPLTVTSAQKNPTAFYLCTSSTGDGSQPQHFGDGTRLSIL.

Relative to its sample, this clone is medium-sized. The CDR3 region is CASSEAGSGANVLTF. CDR3 DNA: TGTGCCAGCAGTGAAGCAGGGTCTGGGGCCAACGTCCTGACTTTC. The chain couples TRBV6-1 to TRBJ2-6; D unclear. Germline lookup yields CDR1 MNHNS and CDR2 SASEGT. There are 15 residues in the CDR3. V lost 0 bases and J lost 1, with 4 bases in between.

The chain is built from TRBV30 and TRBJ1-1, with no clear D. V was cut by 4 bases and J by 1 base, with 7 bases left in between. CDR3 length: 12 residues. Germline V gene data show CDR1 as GTSNPN and CDR2 as SVGIG (reference sequence). This CDR3 reads CAWIPWNTEAFF. CDR3 DNA sequence: TGTGCCTGGATTCCGTGGAACACTGAAGCTTTCTTT.

This clone was seen once. Relative to the germline gene, one junction end is altered; a read error may explain this. The chain links TRBV2 to TRBJ2-2; the D gene is possibly TRBD1 (6 bases). The CDR3 has 14 residues. The germline V gene has CDR1 SNHLY and CDR2 FYNNEI. The CDR3 nucleotides are TGTGCCACCACCAAGGGGGTATACACCGGTGAGCCGTTTTTT. Translating gives CATTKGVYTGEPFF.

This clone was recorded many times. This chain connects TRBV7-2 to TRBJ2-3; D perhaps matches TRBD1 (6 bases). The CDR3 is 16 residues long. V lost 4 bases to trimming and J lost 6 bases, with 20 bases between them. The V gene's germline CDR1 is SGHTA and CDR2 FQGNSA. In nucleotides, the CDR3 is TGTGCCAGCAGCTCAAGGACCACGACAGGCCCGGATACGCAGTATTTT. This encodes CASSSRTTTGPDTQYF.

J is TRBJ1-5 and V is TRBV11-2; D gene unclear. This CDR3 spans 15 amino acids. Trimming left V 1 base short and J 3 bases short, with 10 bases between. CDR1 SGHAT and CDR2 FQNNGV come from the germline V gene. CDR3 in amino acids: CASSLGGEPNQPQHF. In nucleotides, the CDR3 is TGTGCCAGCAGCTTAGGCGGAGAGCCCAATCAGCCCCAGCATTTT. The full variable domain, with the rest looked up from reference TRBV11-2 and TRBJ1-5, is EAGVAQSPRYKIIEKRQSVAFWCNPISGHATLYWYQQILGQGPKLLIQFQNNGVVDDSQLPKDRFSAERLKGVDSTLKIQPAKLEDSAVYLCASSLGGEPNQPQHFGDGTRLSIL.